This entry lists 17 T cell receptor beta chains sequenced from one sample in a study of T cells after yellow fever vaccination. Each CDR3 protein is one row after TCRdb ran MiXCR on the 5' RACE reads. The sample contains approximately 240,000 distinct CDR3 sequences, approximately 3.8% of which appear only once. The sample consisted of PBMCs, taken 15 days after the yellow fever booster vaccination. The origin of the receptors is a young man who received the YFV17D yellow fever vaccine.

This chain uses TRBV5-4 with TRBJ1-1; the match to TRBD1 covers 7 bases. Germline V lookup: CDR1 SGHNT, CDR2 YYREEE (reference sequence). V gave up 4 bases and J gave up 5 bases; unmatched junction bases: 11. CDR3 length: 15 amino acids. The CDR3 DNA is TGTGCCAGCAGCCTGAGGTCGCAGGGGGGGACTGAAGCTTTCTTT. It specifies CASSLRSQGGTEAFF.

This clonotype was picked up many times. This sequence joins TRBV28 and TRBJ1-2, with D maybe TRBD1 (6 bases). The V end lost 6 bases, the J end lost 8 bases, and 16 bases lay between the germline ends. The CDR3 loop spans 13 amino acids. Germline lookup yields CDR1 MDHEN and CDR2 SYDVKM. CDR3 bases: TGTGCCAGCAGCTTTCAGGGGTCCTTGGGCTACACCTTC. It translates to CASSFQGSLGYTF.

This clonotype has a count of ten or more. V gene TRBV29-1 combines with J gene TRBJ2-1; tentative D call: TRBD1 (6 bases). This CDR3 has 11 amino acids. V was trimmed by 0 bases and J by 16 bases, leaving 13 bases between them. The V gene's germline CDR1 is SQVTM and CDR2 ANQGSEA. Here the CDR3 reads CSVEDLWGHFF. The CDR3 DNA follows: TGCAGCGTTGAAGATCTGTGGGGGCACTTCTTC.

This clonotype was counted at least ten times. The chain couples TRBV20-1 to TRBJ2-4, with TRBD2 identical over 7 bases. Germline loops: CDR1 DFQATT, CDR2 SNEGSKA (reference sequence). V shed 6 bases, J shed 9 bases, and the junction held 8 bases outside the gene matches. The CDR3 spans 12 residues. The CDR3 DNA is TGCAGTGCACCTTCTACTAGCGCCATTCAGTACTTC. Encoded protein: CSAPSTSAIQYF.

This clonotype appeared many times. The J gene is TRBJ2-7, the V gene TRBV5-6; the match to TRBD1 covers 7 bases. The CDR3 loop spans 14 amino acids. Germline CDR1 is SGHDT and CDR2 is YYEEEE. The V segment lost 1 base and the J segment 3 bases; nucleotides outside the gene matches: 4. CDR3 residues: CASSLWGQIYEQYF. CDR3 DNA: TGTGCCAGCAGCTTGTGGGGACAGATCTACGAGCAGTACTTC.

This clonotype has a count of ten or more. The chain has TRBV3-1 and TRBJ2-3; D may be TRBD1 (5 bases). Germline V gene data show CDR1 as LGHDT and CDR2 as YNNKEL (reference sequence). The CDR3 is 14 residues long. The V gene lost 3 bases and the J gene lost 2 bases, with 9 bases spanning the gap. Here the CDR3 reads CASSHSGFTDTQYF. In DNA, the CDR3 is TGTGCCAGCAGCCATTCAGGGTTCACAGATACGCAGTATTTT.

Ten or more counts support this clonotype. The gene calls are TRBV19 and TRBJ1-5; D is perhaps TRBD1 (5 bases). The CDR3 is 14 residues long. CDR1 and CDR2 from the germline V gene are LNHDA and SQIVND (reference sequence). V lost 5 bases, J lost 9 bases, and 17 bases lay in between. CDR3 sequence: CASSPDSAFRPQHF. The CDR3 bases are TGTGCCAGTAGTCCAGACAGCGCCTTCCGGCCCCAGCATTTT.

This clonotype was found many times. The chain links TRBV7-2 to TRBJ2-3; D may match TRBD1 or TRBD2 (6 bases each). Germline values: CDR1 SGHTA, CDR2 FQGNSA. There are 16 residues in the CDR3. V was cut by 0 bases and J by 5 bases, with 15 bases left in between. The CDR3 spells CASSLANRGVVDTQYF. The DNA of the CDR3 is TGTGCCAGCAGCTTAGCGAATAGGGGGGTCGTAGATACGCAGTATTTT. The entire variable domain, with the rest obtained from reference TRBV7-2 and TRBJ2-3, is as follows: GAGVSQSPSNKVTEKGKDVELRCDPISGHTALYWYRQSLGQGLEFLIYFQGNSAPDKSGLPSDRFSAERTGGSVSTLTIQRTQQEDSAVYLCASSLANRGVVDTQYFGPGTRLTVL.

This clonotype was counted many times. This CDR3 is CASSETGGGQPQHF. CDR3 sequence (DNA): TGTGCCAGCAGCGAAACAGGGGGAGGTCAGCCCCAGCATTTT. V is TRBV9 and J is TRBJ1-5; 8 bases align to TRBD1. The J segment lost 6 bases and the V segment lost 3 bases, leaving 5 bases of the junction unmatched. Germline loops: CDR1 SGDLS, CDR2 YYNGEE. This CDR3 comprises 14 residues. The full variable domain, its missing parts supplied by reference TRBV9 and TRBJ1-5, is DSGVTQTPKHLITATGQRVTLRCSPRSGDLSVYWYQQSLDQGLQFLIQYYNGEERAKGNILERFSAQQFPDLHSELNLSSLELGDSALYFCASSETGGGQPQHFGDGTRLSIL.

This clonotype was counted ten times or more. The rearrangement uses TRBV19 and TRBJ1-1, with 8 bases identical to TRBD1. The CDR3 runs to 14 residues. After removal of 6 bases from V and 5 bases from J, the junction contained 8 bases not matched to a gene. CDR1 is LNHDA and CDR2 is SQIVND in the germline V gene (reference sequence). CDR3 sequence: CASRDDRGRTEAFF. The CDR3 DNA is TGTGCCAGTAGAGATGACAGGGGAAGAACTGAAGCTTTCTTT.

This clonotype appeared many times. The chain has TRBV18 and TRBJ1-4; no firm D call. The germline CDR1 and CDR2 sequences are KGHSH and LQKENI. V dropped 1 base and J dropped 7 bases, with 13 bases sitting between them. The CDR3 contains 15 residues. CDR3 coding DNA: TGTGCCAGCTCACCACGAAGCGGCGGCCTTGAAAAACTGTTTTTT. It specifies CASSPRSGGLEKLFF.

In its sample, this clonotype was seen many times. This chain links TRBV27 with TRBJ2-1; 10 nucleotides match TRBD1. The CDR3 sequence is 15 residues long. Germline loops: CDR1 MNHEY, CDR2 SMNVEV (reference sequence). The V and J ends lost 5 bases and 7 bases, in that order; junction bases with no gene match: 8. This CDR3 reads CASSPGTGVRNEQFF. The DNA of the CDR3 is TGTGCCAGCAGTCCTGGGACAGGGGTCAGGAATGAGCAGTTCTTC.

The chain carries TRBV20-1 and TRBJ1-5; no clear D. This CDR3 region has 13 residues. Trimming took 5 bases from V and 0 from J, leaving 8 bases between them. The germline gives CDR1 DFQATT, CDR2 SNEGSKA (reference sequence). Here the CDR3 reads CSADGRSNQPQHF. In DNA, the CDR3 is TGCAGTGCTGATGGTCGTAGCAATCAGCCCCAGCATTTT.

This clonotype was seen ten or more times. The V and J genes are TRBV7-2 and TRBJ2-5, with 10 positions matching TRBD2. The CDR3 spans 14 residues. Germline CDR1 and CDR2: SGHTA and FQGNSA. V lost 5 bases and J lost 5; bases outside the gene matches: 5. CDR3 amino acids: CASSAGLALETQYF. CDR3 sequence (DNA): TGTGCCAGCAGCGCGGGACTAGCGTTGGAGACCCAGTACTTC. Full variable domain (missing parts from reference TRBV7-2 and TRBJ2-5): GAGVSQSPSNKVTEKGKDVELRCDPISGHTALYWYRQSLGQGLEFLIYFQGNSAPDKSGLPSDRFSAERTGGSVSTLTIQRTQQEDSAVYLCASSAGLALETQYFGPGTRLLVL.

This clonotype was seen ten or more times. The chain employs TRBV4-1 and TRBJ1-5; D not resolved. V shed 0 bases and J shed 4 bases, with 10 bases lying between them. There are 15 residues in the CDR3. Germline V gene data show CDR1 as MGHRA and CDR2 as YSYEKL. CDR3 nucleotide sequence: TGCGCCAGCAGCCAAGACGGGCAAGAAAATCAGCCCCAGCATTTT. Translated, it gives CASSQDGQENQPQHF.

This clonotype appeared many times. J is TRBJ2-3 and V is TRBV29-1, with a possible D match to TRBD2 (7 bases). The germline V and J ends were trimmed by 7 bases and 4 bases, with 15 bases remaining between them. CDR3 size: 13 residues. From germline, CDR1 is SQVTM and CDR2 ANQGSEA. CDR3 sequence: CSAPGGRSDTQYF. The CDR3 DNA follows: TGCAGCGCCCCGGGGGGCAGATCAGATACGCAGTATTTT.

Many counts were recorded for this clonotype. The V and J genes are TRBV5-1 and TRBJ1-4; D may be TRBD1 (6 bases). This CDR3 is built from 14 residues. The ends were cut back, 0 bases at V and 4 bases at J, with 7 bases in the middle. CDR1 is SGHRS and CDR2 is YFSETQ in the germline V gene. CDR3 amino acids: CASSLARGNEKLFF. CDR3 DNA: TGCGCCAGCAGCTTGGCCAGGGGTAATGAAAAACTGTTTTTT.